This T cell receptor beta chain was sequenced in a study of blood T cell repertoires in COVID-19 (TCRdb year 2020). Study-wide context: Samples covering the acute and convalescent phases of COVID-19 were provided by collaborators in the United States, Italy and Spain. The prospective study material was composed of cDNA or gDNA derived from T cells, B-cell-depleted T cells, or PBMCs. The samples were drawn from two sources: the first 160 participants of the ongoing ImmuneRACE study, and fewer than 1,500 subjects contributed by 6 global collaborators. HLA class I and class II types, where available, came from metadata supplied by the sample provider rather than from assay-based typing. The sample metadata nearly always contained a de-identified subject ID, COVID-19 status, age in years and sex. The repertoires were released in a freely available public database intended as a resource for research on the immune response to SARS-CoV-2. The dataset comprised deeply sampled blood TCRbeta repertoires from subjects exposed to, actively infected with, or recovered from COVID-19. General findings and caveats noted by the study authors: The quantity of clinical and demographic metadata differed by source and by participant and was supplied without curation.

The collaborating institutions used their own protocols to collect whole blood in K2EDTA tubes. For TCRbeta analysis, collaborator samples were shipped as frozen whole blood, as isolated PBMCs, or as DNA extracted from either sample type. To note about this clone: Its antigen is currently not known. Qualities for individual bases were not recorded, and no much larger clone is one base off.

The immunoSEQ Assay, a bias-controlled multiplex PCR, was used to amplify TCRbeta CDR3 regions from genomic DNA. The authors' pipeline ran thus. Nucleated cell counts per sample were estimated from amplification of reference gene primers within the assay. To quantify the absolute abundance of each unique TCRbeta CDR3 rearrangement, sequence reads were collapsed and filtered. For each sample, productive Simpson clonality was calculated as the square root of Simpson's diversity index over productive rearrangements. In TCRdb, the immuneACCESS table is reduced to in-frame sequences with V and J assigned. These tables do not hold every clone; where another copy was compared, an unresolved V gene accounts for under half, and the others remain unexplained. Clone size and V and J calls were adopted from that table, with D and trimming inferred from the DNA. The sample contains approximately 16,000 clones, around 87% of them found a single time. The top ten constitute approximately 55% of the sample.

V is clipped by 1 base and J by 0 bases, and the sequence between their germline boundaries is 12 bases long. There are 16 amino acids in the CDR3, from cysteine to phenylalanine inclusive. Only the CDR3 portion is preserved as DNA: 48 bases, with reading frame beginning at the first base. Taken from the germline V gene, the CDR1 and CDR2 loops are KGHSH and LQKENI. The TCR sequence derives from a man in his sixties with acute or convalescent COVID-19. The sequence links TRBV18 to TRBJ1-2; the D region possibly corresponds to TRBD1 (5 bases align). Sequenced material: peripheral blood. The DNA reads as follows: TGTGCCAGCTCACCACGTGGAGGGGAGGCTAACTATGGCTACACCTTC. This is translated as CASSPRGGEANYGYTF.